Only one count was recorded for the clone carrying this T cell receptor (beta chain). The antigen is undetermined. The data were taken from a study of shared clonotypes between healthy human individuals. Study-wide findings and caveats: With a few donors compared, 4% to 5.5% of naive CD4 clonotypes were shared.

In the authors' methods: Junction-only sequences produced by ImmunoSEQ had no quality scores, so filtering differed. Sequenced by immunoSEQ multiplex PCR; TCRdb stores in-frame clones only, minus some. V and J calls plus clone size are reproduced from that table; the DNA served to infer D and trimming. The sample carries 2 million to 2.5 million clones, 95% recorded once. The CDR3 loop spans 12 amino acids. Germline CDR1 and CDR2: WNHNN and SYGVQD (reference sequence). The V and J ends lost 3 bases and 6 bases respectively, with 6 bases between them. HIV-negative, healthy adults without recent acute infections or vaccinations were the donors. Negatively enriched CD4+ T cells were divided by CD45RA into naive and memory.

This TCR was sampled from a man aged 18 to 29 in good health. The chain combines TRBV10-1 with TRBJ1-5; D is undetermined. The sequenced sample consisted of naive CD4+ T cells sorted from blood. Subset here: CD45RA+ positively selected. DNA of the CDR3: TGCGCCAGCAGTGATGGGTTTCAGCCCCAGCATTTT. Translating gives CASSDGFQPQHF.